The 30 T cell receptor beta chains listed next were all sequenced from one sample in a study of CD8+CD57+ T cells in acquired aplastic anemia. Genomic DNA constituted the template upon which TCR beta VDJ and CDR3 profiling was performed. TCRdb processed the reads anew with MiXCR; each CDR3 protein has one entry. This table holds hundreds of thousands of distinct CDR3 sequences, roughly 64% found once. The sample was sorted CD4+, CD8+, or CD8+CD57+ T cells (not recorded which) from PBMCs. All receptors derive from a human donor in good health, serving as a control.

A single count supports this clonotype. Mismatch with germline at one junction end may stem from a read error. The V call is TRBV5-1, the J call TRBJ1-3, with D perhaps TRBD1 (5 bases). The CDR3 runs 14 residues. Germline lookup yields CDR1 SGHRS and CDR2 YFSETQ. The CDR3 nucleotides are TGTGCCACCAGCAGGGACTTAACTGGAAACACCATATATTTT. This encodes CATSRDLTGNTIYF.

The chain recombines TRBV7-2 with TRBJ2-1, with D unresolved. The end of the DNA fits TRBJ2-7 better, so the J call may be wrong. CDR1 and CDR2 from the germline V gene are SGHTA and FQGNSA. There are 13 residues in the CDR3. In DNA form, the CDR3 reads TGTGCCAGCAGCGTTACTACAGACAATGCGCAGTACTTC. As protein: CASSVTTDNAQYF.

V gene TRBV19 combines with J gene TRBJ2-5, with D tentatively TRBD1 or TRBD2 (6 bases each). The CDR3 runs 14 residues. CDR1 is LNHDA and CDR2 is SQIVND in the germline V gene (reference sequence). Trimming took off 8 bases at V and 2 bases at J, with 15 bases between the two ends. CDR3 sequence reads: CASATGGTQETQYF. CDR3 sequence (DNA): TGTGCCAGTGCGACCGGGGGCACACAAGAGACCCAGTACTTC.

This chain connects TRBV7-2 to TRBJ1-1, with D possibly TRBD1 on 5 matching bases. Germline V gene sequence: CDR1 SGHTA, CDR2 FQGNSA. V shed 5 bases and J shed 5 bases, with 18 bases lying between them. The CDR3 has 15 amino acids. The CDR3 sequence is CASSLTGGKGTEAFF. The CDR3 DNA reads as TGTGCCAGCAGCCTCACTGGGGGGAAGGGAACTGAAGCTTTCTTT.

V gene TRBV2 combines with J gene TRBJ2-7, with TRBD1 matching over 9 bases. Losses at the gene ends were 8 bases for V and 7 bases for J; bases not matched to a gene: 6. Germline assignment: CDR1 SNHLY and CDR2 FYNNEI. This CDR3 comprises 12 residues. Here the CDR3 reads CASANRGPEQYF. In nucleotides, the CDR3 is TGTGCCAGCGCCAACAGGGGGCCTGAGCAGTACTTC. The full variable domain, in which reference TRBV2 and TRBJ2-7 provide the parts outside the CDR3, is EPEVTQTPSHQVTQMGQEVILRCVPISNHLYFYWYRQILGQKVEFLVSFYNNEISEKSEIFDDQFSVERPDGSNFTLKIRSTKLEDSAMYFCASANRGPEQYFGPGTRLTVT.

The chain recombines TRBV9 with TRBJ1-5, with TRBD1 matching 7 bases. The trim removed 5 bases at V and 0 bases at J, leaving 2 bases unmatched. This CDR3 spans 14 amino acids. The germline CDR1 and CDR2 sequences are SGDLS and YYNGEE. In DNA, the CDR3 is TGTGCCAGCAGTGGGACAGCTAGCAATCAGCCCCAGCATTTT. Translated, it gives CASSGTASNQPQHF.

The chain links TRBV7-1 to TRBJ2-7; no clear D. TRBV7-1 is recorded as an ORF, its role being uncertain. The CDR3 loop spans 14 amino acids. The V end was cut by 6 bases, the J end by 7 bases, with 19 bases between. The CDR3 region is CASSCSPATWEQYF. CDR3 coding DNA: TGTGCCAGCAGTTGCTCGCCGGCCACCTGGGAGCAGTACTTC.

Comments on this clonotype: A read error is possible here, since a much larger clone lies one base away. The chain carries TRBV7-2 and TRBJ1-1; 7 positions match TRBD1. CDR1 SGHTA and CDR2 FQGNSA come from the germline V gene. This CDR3 region has 15 residues. The CDR3 coding sequence is TGTGCCAGCAGCCCAGGGGGGGGCGGCCTACATGAAGCTCTCTTT. Protein sequence: CASSPGGGGLHEALF.

This clonotype is a singleton in its sample. The chain recombines TRBV20-1 with TRBJ1-1, with D unclear. The CDR3 extends over 11 amino acids. V was shortened by 5 bases and J by 2 bases, with 6 bases between the two germline ends. Germline CDR1 and CDR2: DFQATT and SNEGSKA (reference sequence). The CDR3 is CSAGINTEAFF. Here the CDR3 DNA reads TGCAGTGCTGGGATCAACACTGAAGCTTTCTTT.

V and J are TRBV30 and TRBJ1-1; tentatively, D is TRBD1 (6 bases). CDR1 and CDR2 (germline): GTSNPN, SVGIG (reference sequence). Trimming shortened V by 4 bases and J by 1 base, and 13 bases separated the two germline ends. The CDR3 spans 14 residues. Here the CDR3 reads CAWNQQGPNTEAFF. The CDR3 bases are TGTGCCTGGAACCAACAGGGCCCGAACACTGAAGCTTTCTTT.

This clonotype was recorded many times. The chain is built from TRBV7-6 and TRBJ1-4; D is unresolved. V lost 5 bases, J lost 8 bases, and 15 bases lay in between. Per the germline V gene, CDR1 is SGHVS and CDR2 is FNYEAQ. CDR3 size: 14 residues. In DNA form, the CDR3 reads TGTGCCAGCAGCCTTACCAGCGGAGTGGAAAAACTGTTTTTT. It is translated as CASSLTSGVEKLFF.

Comment on this clonotype: An end of the junction differs from the germline gene, which may be a read error. J is TRBJ2-7 and V is TRBV7-9; tentatively, D is TRBD1 or TRBD2 (5 bases each). This CDR3 contains 14 residues. The germline CDR1 and CDR2 sequences are SEHNR and FQNEAQ (reference sequence). The CDR3 coding sequence is TGTGCCAGCAGCCAGAGACAGAGGGTTCACGCGCTACTCTTC. Protein sequence: CASSQRQRVHALLF.

The chain links TRBV20-1 to TRBJ2-7, with TRBD2 matching 13 bases. Germline-derived CDR1 and CDR2 are DFQATT and SNEGSKA (reference sequence). V lost 6 bases and J lost 4; bases outside the gene matches: 6. The CDR3 sequence is 14 residues long. The CDR3 DNA follows: TGCAGTGCAACGACTAGCGGGGGGTGGTACGAGCAGTACTTC. It encodes CSATTSGGWYEQYF.

A note on this clonotype: A read error is possible here, since a much larger clone lies one base away. J is TRBJ2-2 and V is TRBV15, with D unclear. Per the germline V gene, CDR1 is LNHNV and CDR2 is YYDKDF (reference sequence). CDR3 length: 15 residues. DNA of the CDR3: TGCGCCAGCAGCCAAGATATGAGGTCCACCGGGGAGCTGTTTTTT. Translating it yields CASSQDMRSTGELFF.

The chain is built from TRBV7-2 and TRBJ1-1; no reliable D call. V dropped 3 bases and J dropped 2 bases, with 10 bases sitting between them. The CDR3 length is 14 residues. Per the germline V gene, CDR1 is SGHTA and CDR2 is FQGNSA. CDR3 amino acids: CASSFDTVNTEAFF. The DNA of the CDR3 is TGTGCCAGCAGCTTTGATACGGTAAACACTGAAGCTTTCTTT.

The chain joins TRBV25-1 to TRBJ2-1, with 11 bases fitting TRBD2. CDR3 length: 17 residues. V shed 6 bases and J 0 bases; nucleotides not matched to a gene: 7. Germline lookup yields CDR1 MGHDK and CDR2 SYGVNS. CDR3 protein: CASSKGLADPSYNEQFF. CDR3 coding DNA: TGTGCCAGCAGCAAGGGACTAGCGGATCCCTCCTACAATGAGCAGTTCTTC.

CDR3 nucleotide sequence: TGTGCCAGTAGTATAGGACGCGGGGACGCGCAGTATTTT. Translation gives CASSIGRGDAQYF. The chain combines TRBV19 with TRBJ2-7, with D possibly matching TRBD2 (6 bases). The J call is doubtful: the DNA matches TRBJ2-3 better. The CDR3 has 13 residues. The germline gives CDR1 LNHDA, CDR2 SQIVND (reference sequence).

Concerning this clonotype itself: It is unclear where the CDR3 begins or ends on the DNA, so no DNA is shown, and the CDR3 is as TCRdb lists it. The chain has TRBV7-9 and TRBJ2-7; the table names TRBD1, a call not compared with the DNA. The V gene's germline CDR1 is SEHNR and CDR2 FQNEAQ (reference sequence). The CDR3 numbers 16 amino acids, ends counted. The chain's CDR3 is CASSTNRGEAFFGQYF.

This clonotype was picked up many times. The J gene is TRBJ1-6, the V gene TRBV27; a weak D match, TRBD1 (5 bases). Germline assignment: CDR1 MNHEY and CDR2 SMNVEV (reference sequence). V was trimmed by 4 bases and J by 10 bases, leaving 17 bases between them. CDR3 size: 15 residues. The CDR3 region is CASSSPPGGKSPLHF. The CDR3 DNA follows: TGTGCCAGCAGTTCCCCCCCGGGGGGGAAATCACCCCTCCACTTT.

The CDR3 bases are TGTGCCAGCAGCAGAAGTCAGAGGACAGGGGGCTTCGAGCAGTACTTC. Protein sequence: CASSRSQRTGGFEQYF. The chain couples TRBV3-1 to TRBJ2-7; 11 bases are shared with TRBD1. The ends lost 5 bases at V and 6 bases at J; junction bases unmatched: 12. The CDR3 is 16 amino acids. CDR1 and CDR2 (germline): LGHDT, YNNKEL (reference sequence).

This chain connects TRBV10-3 to TRBJ1-2; 10 bases are shared with TRBD1. Trimming took 8 bases from V and 3 from J; bases not matched to a gene: 9. Per germline, CDR1 ENHRY and CDR2 SYGVKD. The CDR3 spans 15 residues. The CDR3 nucleotides are TGTGCCATCCGTGCCGCCGGACAGGGGGACTATGGCTACACCTTC. Its protein product is CAIRAAGQGDYGYTF.

This clonotype was picked up many times. The chain uses TRBV6-1 and TRBJ1-5; 9 nucleotides match TRBD1. The V segment lost 5 bases and the J segment 4 bases; nucleotides outside the gene matches: 3. This CDR3 has 14 residues. Germline-derived CDR1 and CDR2 are MNHNS and SASEGT. The CDR3 DNA follows: TGTGCCAGCAGTTATGACAGGGGGAATCAGCCCCAGCATTTT. It encodes CASSYDRGNQPQHF.

This clonotype has at least ten counts. This rearrangement joins TRBV24-1 to TRBJ2-3, with D unresolved. The length of the CDR3 is 12 residues. Trimming removed 2 bases from V and 3 bases from J, with 2 bases in between. CDR1 is KGHDR, CDR2 SFDVKD, per germline. This chain's CDR3 is CATSDWTDTQYF. CDR3 nucleotides: TGTGCCACCAGTGATTGGACAGATACGCAGTATTTT.

This clonotype was seen ten or more times. The chain carries TRBV24-1 and TRBJ1-1; D unresolved. V lost 5 bases and J lost 1, with 7 bases in between. Per germline, CDR1 KGHDR and CDR2 SFDVKD. This CDR3 comprises 13 residues. The CDR3 spells CATSGGSNTEAFF. The CDR3 nucleotides read TGTGCCACCAGTGGGGGATCGAACACTGAAGCTTTCTTT.

With respect to this clonotype: The CDR3 does not end in the conserved phenylalanine or tryptophan, so this is likely a read error. The DNA is omitted, as the CDR3 cannot be located on it reliably, and the CDR3 follows TCRdb's listing. The chain uses TRBV7-9 and TRBJ1-3; the table gives TRBD1 as D, unverified against the DNA. In germline, CDR1 is SEHNR, CDR2 FQNEAQ (reference sequence). The CDR3 extends over 10 residues, inclusive of both ends. CDR3: CASSLDGANT.

V gene TRBV5-4 combines with J gene TRBJ2-3; D remains unclear. Germline V gene data show CDR1 as SGHNT and CDR2 as YYREEE (reference sequence). Deletions cut 1 base from V and 0 bases from J, with 9 bases between. The CDR3 is made up of 15 amino acids. The CDR3 is CASSLPETSTDTQYF. CDR3 coding DNA: TGTGCCAGCAGCTTGCCCGAGACTAGCACAGATACGCAGTATTTT.

This clonotype was recorded only once. The J gene is TRBJ2-1, the V gene TRBV20-1, with D tentatively TRBD1 (5 bases). V shed 2 bases and J shed 14 bases, with 16 bases lying between them. CDR1 and CDR2 (germline): DFQATT, SNEGSKA (reference sequence). The CDR3 runs to 12 residues. The CDR3 loop is CSARYQGREKFF. As DNA, the CDR3 is TGCAGTGCTAGATACCAGGGTAGAGAGAAGTTCTTC.

The genes are TRBV12-3 or TRBV12-4 and TRBJ2-7, with D maybe TRBD2 (5 bases). With 1 base removed from V and 4 bases from J, the gap between germline ends came to 8 bases. The CDR3 is 13 amino acids. Here the CDR3 DNA reads TGTGCCAGCAGTTTAGAACGGGGATACGAGCAGTACTTC. Translation gives CASSLERGYEQYF.

There are many counts of this clonotype. The chain combines TRBV20-1 with TRBJ1-1; D is uncertain. V lost 6 bases to trimming and J lost 5 bases, with 10 bases between them. Germline V gene sequence: CDR1 DFQATT, CDR2 SNEGSKA (reference sequence). CDR3 length equals 11 residues. CDR3 nucleotides: TGCAGTGCCGCGAGGAGTACTGAAGCTTTCTTT. Translated, it gives CSAARSTEAFF.

The chain joins TRBV7-9 to TRBJ2-7; D might be TRBD1 (6 bases). CDR3 length: 18 residues. Germline loops: CDR1 SEHNR, CDR2 FQNEAQ (reference sequence). Trimming stripped 1 base from V and 3 bases from J, with 22 bases between. The CDR3, as DNA: TGTGCCAGCAGCTTAGTACACGGCCAGGGGCTGCAAAACTACGAGCAGTACTTC. Protein: CASSLVHGQGLQNYEQYF. Full variable domain (missing parts from reference TRBV7-9 and TRBJ2-7): DTGVSQNPRHKITKRGQNVTFRCDPISEHNRLYWYRQTLGQGPEFLTYFQNEAQLEKSRLLSDRFSAERPKGSFSTLEIQRTEQGDSAMYLCASSLVHGQGLQNYEQYFGPGTRLTVT.